Shown below are 7 T cell receptor beta chains from a single sample sequenced in a study of T cells in localized non-small cell lung cancer (dated by TCRdb to about 2020). Library preparation employed the immunoSEQ multiplex PCR assay. Entries here come from immuneACCESS through TCRdb and include only in-frame sequences with V and J called. Some clones fail to appear in such tables; in the studies checked, an unresolved V gene covers under half of the shortfall, and the cause of the remainder is unknown. This sample comprises 50,000 to 75,000 clones, 70% to 90% of them detected only once. The biggest ten clones account for roughly 21% of the sample. Sequencing was performed on peripheral blood, taken before any cancer treatment. The receptor set was obtained from a man aged 40 to 70 with stage I squamous cell lung carcinoma.

The chain employs TRBV4-3 and TRBJ1-2; 8 bases line up with TRBD1. After removal of 0 bases from V and 2 bases from J, the junction contained 8 bases not matched to a gene. Germline CDR1 is LGHNA and CDR2 is YSLEER. The CDR3 contains 17 residues. The CDR3: CASSQEPRQGMNYGYTF. CDR3 DNA: TGCGCCAGCAGCCAAGAACCCAGACAGGGGATGAACTATGGCTACACCTTC.

V is TRBV19 and J is TRBJ2-7; TRBD1 agrees at 7 bases. The CDR3 length is 13 residues. Germline V gives CDR1 LNHDA, CDR2 SQIVND (reference sequence). V was pared by 3 bases and J by 3 bases, with 2 bases of the junction left unmatched. CDR3 DNA sequence: TGTGCCAGTAGTATGCAGGGGGTCTACGAGCAGTACTTC. Encoded protein: CASSMQGVYEQYF.

The genes are TRBV7-8 and TRBJ2-1, with D perhaps TRBD1 (6 bases). With 5 bases removed from V and 0 bases from J, the gap between germline ends came to 8 bases. Germline CDR1 SGHVS, CDR2 FQNEAQ. This CDR3 spans 14 amino acids. The CDR3 loop is CASSLDSSYNEQFF. The CDR3 DNA reads TGTGCCAGCAGCCTGGACAGCTCCTACAATGAGCAGTTCTTC.

This clone was picked up one time. V is TRBV30 and J is TRBJ1-2; 11 bases align to TRBD1. CDR1 GTSNPN and CDR2 SVGIG come from the germline V gene (reference sequence). The V segment lost 3 bases and the J segment 3 bases; nucleotides outside the gene matches: 6. This CDR3 is built from 15 residues. The CDR3 DNA reads as TGTGCCTGGAGCATGGACAGGGGGCCTTACTATGGCTACACCTTC. Translated, it gives CAWSMDRGPYYGYTF.

The gene calls are TRBV9 and TRBJ2-1; 11 nucleotides align to TRBD2. Germline trimming cut 0 bases from V and 7 bases from J; bases unmatched to any gene: 6. Germline V gene sequence: CDR1 SGDLS, CDR2 YYNGEE. The CDR3 is made up of 16 amino acids. CDR3 nucleotides: TGTGCCAGCAGCGTAGCTGGGGCTAGCGGGAGGAATGAGCAGTTCTTC. Its translation is CASSVAGASGRNEQFF.

The J gene is TRBJ1-2, the V gene TRBV28; possibly TRBD1 for D (5 bases). In germline, CDR1 is MDHEN, CDR2 SYDVKM. The CDR3 totals 13 residues. Deletions cut 6 bases from V and 11 bases from J, with 19 bases between. For the CDR3, the DNA is TGTGCCAGCAGGCCTCCGGGACCCAAAAGTTACACCTTC. It yields the protein CASRPPGPKSYTF.

The rearrangement uses TRBV21-1 and TRBJ2-1; TRBD2, the table's D call, lacks a check against the DNA. TRBV21-1 is classified as a pseudogene. This CDR3 is built from 23 residues. Here the CDR3 DNA reads TGTGCCAGCAGTCCGCCGCGGCATCAGGACAGGGTGGGTCCTAGCGGGAGAGGATGCGAGCAGTTCTTC. Amino acids: CASSPPRHQDRVGPSGRGCEQFF.